The entry below describes one T cell receptor beta chain. Germline assignment: CDR1 DFQATT and CDR2 SNEGSKA (reference sequence). This CDR3 is built from 14 residues. V shed 0 bases and J shed 5 bases, with 14 bases lying between them. Roughly 9 ml of fresh blood yielded the PBMCs by density gradient. RNA transcripts yielded amplified TCR beta CDR3 regions. First-round RT-PCR with HTBI primers preceded a second-round multiplex PCR. TCRdb re-called the multiplex PCR reads with MiXCR, one entry per CDR3 protein. The data contain 600,000 to 700,000 distinct CDR3 sequences, about 38% of them singletons. The source of the sample is a study of Graves' ophthalmopathy and Graves' hyperthyroidism.

This chain joins TRBV20-1 and TRBJ2-7; the D gene is possibly TRBD2 (6 bases). This sequence was found in an adult man with Graves' ophthalmopathy. The sequencing input was peripheral blood. CDR3 DNA: TGCAGTGCTAGAGACTCCCGGGACTCGGACGAGCAGTACTTC. Translated, it gives CSARDSRDSDEQYF.